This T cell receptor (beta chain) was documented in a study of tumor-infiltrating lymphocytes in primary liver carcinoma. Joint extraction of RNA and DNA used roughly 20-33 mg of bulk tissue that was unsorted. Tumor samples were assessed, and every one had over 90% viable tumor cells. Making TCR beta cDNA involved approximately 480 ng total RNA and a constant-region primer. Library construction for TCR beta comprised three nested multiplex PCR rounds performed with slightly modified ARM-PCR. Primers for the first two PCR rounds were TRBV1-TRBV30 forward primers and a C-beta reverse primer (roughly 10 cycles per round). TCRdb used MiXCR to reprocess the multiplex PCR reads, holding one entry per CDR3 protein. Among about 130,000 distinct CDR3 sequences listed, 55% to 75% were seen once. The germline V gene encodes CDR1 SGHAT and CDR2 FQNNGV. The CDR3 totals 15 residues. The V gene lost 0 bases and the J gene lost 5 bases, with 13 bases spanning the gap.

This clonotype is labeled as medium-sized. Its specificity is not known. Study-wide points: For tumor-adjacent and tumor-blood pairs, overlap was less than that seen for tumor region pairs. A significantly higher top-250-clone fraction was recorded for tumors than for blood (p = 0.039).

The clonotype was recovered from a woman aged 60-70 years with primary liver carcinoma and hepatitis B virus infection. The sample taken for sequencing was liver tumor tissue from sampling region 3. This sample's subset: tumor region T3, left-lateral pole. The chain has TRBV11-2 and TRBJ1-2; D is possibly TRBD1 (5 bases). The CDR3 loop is CASSLDPSGKYGYTF. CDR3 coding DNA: TGTGCCAGCAGCTTAGATCCCTCAGGGAAGTATGGCTACACCTTC.